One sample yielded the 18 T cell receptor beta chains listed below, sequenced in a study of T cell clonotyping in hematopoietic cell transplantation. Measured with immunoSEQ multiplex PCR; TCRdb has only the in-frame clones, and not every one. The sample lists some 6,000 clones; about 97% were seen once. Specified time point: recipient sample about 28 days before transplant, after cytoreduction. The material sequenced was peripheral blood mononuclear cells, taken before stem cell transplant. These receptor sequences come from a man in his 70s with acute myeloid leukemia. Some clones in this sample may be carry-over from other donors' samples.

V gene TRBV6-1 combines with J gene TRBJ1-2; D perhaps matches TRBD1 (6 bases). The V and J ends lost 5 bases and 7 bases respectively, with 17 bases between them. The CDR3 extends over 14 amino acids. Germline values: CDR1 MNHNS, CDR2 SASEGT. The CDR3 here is CASSIQGIWGGYTF. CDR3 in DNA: TGTGCCAGCAGTATCCAGGGGATTTGGGGTGGCTACACCTTC.

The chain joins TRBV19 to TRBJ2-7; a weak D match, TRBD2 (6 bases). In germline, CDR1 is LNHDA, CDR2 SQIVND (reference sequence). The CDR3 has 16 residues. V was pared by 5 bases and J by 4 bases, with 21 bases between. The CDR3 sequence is CASSPPGGRELYEQYF. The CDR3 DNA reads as TGTGCCAGTAGTCCCCCAGGTGGTCGGGAGTTGTACGAGCAGTACTTC.

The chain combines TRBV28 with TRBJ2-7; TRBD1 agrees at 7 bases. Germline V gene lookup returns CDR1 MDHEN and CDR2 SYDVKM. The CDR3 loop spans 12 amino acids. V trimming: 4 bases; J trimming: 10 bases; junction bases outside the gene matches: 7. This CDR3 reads CASSSRDRPQYF. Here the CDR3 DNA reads TGTGCCAGCAGTTCCCGGGACAGACCCCAGTACTTC. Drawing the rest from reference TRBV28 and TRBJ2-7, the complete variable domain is DVKVTQSSRYLVKRTGEKVFLECVQDMDHENMFWYRQDPGLGLRLIYFSYDVKMKEKGDIPEGYSVSREKKERFSLILESASTNQTSMYLCASSSRDRPQYFGPGTRLTVT.

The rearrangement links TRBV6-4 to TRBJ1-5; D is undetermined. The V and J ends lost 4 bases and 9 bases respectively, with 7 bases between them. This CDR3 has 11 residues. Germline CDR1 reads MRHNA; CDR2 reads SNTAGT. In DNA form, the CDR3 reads TGTGCCAGCAGTGCTGGTGGGCCCCAGCATTTT. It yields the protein CASSAGGPQHF.

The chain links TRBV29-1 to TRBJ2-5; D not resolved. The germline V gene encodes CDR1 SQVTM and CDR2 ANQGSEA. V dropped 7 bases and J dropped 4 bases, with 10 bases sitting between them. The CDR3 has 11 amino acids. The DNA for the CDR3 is TGCAGCGGCGGATGGCGAGAGACCCAGTACTTC. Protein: CSGGWRETQYF.

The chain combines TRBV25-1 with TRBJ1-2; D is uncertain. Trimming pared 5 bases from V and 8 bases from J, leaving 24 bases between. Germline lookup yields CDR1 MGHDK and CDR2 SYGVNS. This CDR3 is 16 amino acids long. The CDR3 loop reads CASSTIQDRSWMGYTF. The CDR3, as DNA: TGTGCCAGCAGTACAATTCAGGACCGGTCTTGGATGGGCTACACCTTC.

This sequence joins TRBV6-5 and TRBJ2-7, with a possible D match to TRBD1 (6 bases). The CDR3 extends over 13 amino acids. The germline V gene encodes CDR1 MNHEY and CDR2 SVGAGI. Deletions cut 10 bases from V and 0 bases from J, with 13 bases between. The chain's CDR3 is CATKWDNSYEQYF. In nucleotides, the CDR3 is TGTGCCACCAAGTGGGACAACTCCTACGAGCAGTACTTC.

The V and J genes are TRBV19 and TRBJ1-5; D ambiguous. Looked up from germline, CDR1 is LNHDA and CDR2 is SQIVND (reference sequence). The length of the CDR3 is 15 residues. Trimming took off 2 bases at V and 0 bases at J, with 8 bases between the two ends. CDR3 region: CASSIWGNSNQPQHF. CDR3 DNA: TGTGCCAGTAGTATATGGGGAAATAGCAATCAGCCCCAGCATTTT.

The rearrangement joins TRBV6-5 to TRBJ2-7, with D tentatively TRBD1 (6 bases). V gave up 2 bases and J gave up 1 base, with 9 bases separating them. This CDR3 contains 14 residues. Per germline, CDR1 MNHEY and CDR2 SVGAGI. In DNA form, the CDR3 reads TGTGCCAGCAGTTACGGGGACACATCCTACGAGCAGTACTTC. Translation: CASSYGDTSYEQYF.

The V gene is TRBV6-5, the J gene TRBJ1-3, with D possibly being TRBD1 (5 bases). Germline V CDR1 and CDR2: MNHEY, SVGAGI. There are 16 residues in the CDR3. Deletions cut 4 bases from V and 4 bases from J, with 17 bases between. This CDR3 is CASSSGTPQEGNTIYF. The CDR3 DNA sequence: TGTGCCAGCAGTTCAGGGACCCCACAAGAAGGAAACACCATATATTTT.

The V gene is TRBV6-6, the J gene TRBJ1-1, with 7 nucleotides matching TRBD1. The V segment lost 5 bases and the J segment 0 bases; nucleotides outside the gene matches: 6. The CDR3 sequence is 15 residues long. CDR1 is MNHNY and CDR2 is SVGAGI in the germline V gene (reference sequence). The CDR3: CASSTWDSLNTEAFF. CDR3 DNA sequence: TGTGCCAGCAGTACATGGGACAGCTTGAACACTGAAGCTTTCTTT.

CDR3 sequence (DNA): TGTGCCAGCGTACGGTCAGGTAATGGCTATGGCTACACCTTC. Its translation: CASVRSGNGYGYTF. The chain carries TRBV2 and TRBJ1-2; no clear D. With 8 bases removed from V and 4 bases from J, the gap between germline ends came to 17 bases. Germline V gives CDR1 SNHLY, CDR2 FYNNEI. The length of the CDR3 is 14 residues.

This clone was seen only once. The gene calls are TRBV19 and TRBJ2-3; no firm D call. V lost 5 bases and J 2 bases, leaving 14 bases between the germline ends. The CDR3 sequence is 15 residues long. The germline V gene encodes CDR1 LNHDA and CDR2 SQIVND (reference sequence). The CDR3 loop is CASSPSWDPTDTQYF. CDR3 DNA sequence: TGTGCCAGTAGTCCCTCATGGGATCCCACAGATACGCAGTATTTT.

The CDR3 bases are TGTGCCAGCAGTGACCCTCCAGGGGACTCTGGAAACACCATATATTTT. It specifies CASSDPPGDSGNTIYF. The chain joins TRBV6-1 to TRBJ1-3, with a tentative D call TRBD1 (6 bases). The CDR3 extends over 16 amino acids. Trimming left V 3 bases short and J 0 bases short, with 12 bases between. Germline V lookup: CDR1 MNHNS, CDR2 SASEGT.

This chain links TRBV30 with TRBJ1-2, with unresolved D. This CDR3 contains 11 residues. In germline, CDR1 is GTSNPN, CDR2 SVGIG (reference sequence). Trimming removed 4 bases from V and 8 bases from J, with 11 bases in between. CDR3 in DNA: TGTGCCTGGACCTTTGGTAGCGGCTACACCTTC. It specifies CAWTFGSGYTF.

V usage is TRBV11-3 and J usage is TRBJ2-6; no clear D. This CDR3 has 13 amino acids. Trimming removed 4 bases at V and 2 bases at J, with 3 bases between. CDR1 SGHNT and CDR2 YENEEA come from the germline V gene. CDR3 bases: TGTGCCAGCAGCTCCCCTGGGGCCAACGTCCTGACTTTC. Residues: CASSSPGANVLTF.

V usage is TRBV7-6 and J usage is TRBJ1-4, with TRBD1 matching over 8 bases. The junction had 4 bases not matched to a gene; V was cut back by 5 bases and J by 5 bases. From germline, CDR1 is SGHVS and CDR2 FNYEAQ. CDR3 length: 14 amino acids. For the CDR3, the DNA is TGTGCCAGCAGCCTCAGGGGGCCCAATGAAAAACTGTTTTTT. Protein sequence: CASSLRGPNEKLFF.

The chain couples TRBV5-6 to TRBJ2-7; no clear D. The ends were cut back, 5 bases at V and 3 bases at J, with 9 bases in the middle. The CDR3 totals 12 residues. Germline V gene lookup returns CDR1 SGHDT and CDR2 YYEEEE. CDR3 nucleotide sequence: TGTGCCAGCAGTCGGCAGAGCTACGAGCAGTACTTC. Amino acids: CASSRQSYEQYF. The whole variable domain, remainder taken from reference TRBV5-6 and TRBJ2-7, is DAGVTQSPTHLIKTRGQQVTLRCSPKSGHDTVSWYQQALGQGPQFIFQYYEEEERQRGNFPDRFSGHQFPNYSSELNVNALLLGDSALYLCASSRQSYEQYFGPGTRLTVT.